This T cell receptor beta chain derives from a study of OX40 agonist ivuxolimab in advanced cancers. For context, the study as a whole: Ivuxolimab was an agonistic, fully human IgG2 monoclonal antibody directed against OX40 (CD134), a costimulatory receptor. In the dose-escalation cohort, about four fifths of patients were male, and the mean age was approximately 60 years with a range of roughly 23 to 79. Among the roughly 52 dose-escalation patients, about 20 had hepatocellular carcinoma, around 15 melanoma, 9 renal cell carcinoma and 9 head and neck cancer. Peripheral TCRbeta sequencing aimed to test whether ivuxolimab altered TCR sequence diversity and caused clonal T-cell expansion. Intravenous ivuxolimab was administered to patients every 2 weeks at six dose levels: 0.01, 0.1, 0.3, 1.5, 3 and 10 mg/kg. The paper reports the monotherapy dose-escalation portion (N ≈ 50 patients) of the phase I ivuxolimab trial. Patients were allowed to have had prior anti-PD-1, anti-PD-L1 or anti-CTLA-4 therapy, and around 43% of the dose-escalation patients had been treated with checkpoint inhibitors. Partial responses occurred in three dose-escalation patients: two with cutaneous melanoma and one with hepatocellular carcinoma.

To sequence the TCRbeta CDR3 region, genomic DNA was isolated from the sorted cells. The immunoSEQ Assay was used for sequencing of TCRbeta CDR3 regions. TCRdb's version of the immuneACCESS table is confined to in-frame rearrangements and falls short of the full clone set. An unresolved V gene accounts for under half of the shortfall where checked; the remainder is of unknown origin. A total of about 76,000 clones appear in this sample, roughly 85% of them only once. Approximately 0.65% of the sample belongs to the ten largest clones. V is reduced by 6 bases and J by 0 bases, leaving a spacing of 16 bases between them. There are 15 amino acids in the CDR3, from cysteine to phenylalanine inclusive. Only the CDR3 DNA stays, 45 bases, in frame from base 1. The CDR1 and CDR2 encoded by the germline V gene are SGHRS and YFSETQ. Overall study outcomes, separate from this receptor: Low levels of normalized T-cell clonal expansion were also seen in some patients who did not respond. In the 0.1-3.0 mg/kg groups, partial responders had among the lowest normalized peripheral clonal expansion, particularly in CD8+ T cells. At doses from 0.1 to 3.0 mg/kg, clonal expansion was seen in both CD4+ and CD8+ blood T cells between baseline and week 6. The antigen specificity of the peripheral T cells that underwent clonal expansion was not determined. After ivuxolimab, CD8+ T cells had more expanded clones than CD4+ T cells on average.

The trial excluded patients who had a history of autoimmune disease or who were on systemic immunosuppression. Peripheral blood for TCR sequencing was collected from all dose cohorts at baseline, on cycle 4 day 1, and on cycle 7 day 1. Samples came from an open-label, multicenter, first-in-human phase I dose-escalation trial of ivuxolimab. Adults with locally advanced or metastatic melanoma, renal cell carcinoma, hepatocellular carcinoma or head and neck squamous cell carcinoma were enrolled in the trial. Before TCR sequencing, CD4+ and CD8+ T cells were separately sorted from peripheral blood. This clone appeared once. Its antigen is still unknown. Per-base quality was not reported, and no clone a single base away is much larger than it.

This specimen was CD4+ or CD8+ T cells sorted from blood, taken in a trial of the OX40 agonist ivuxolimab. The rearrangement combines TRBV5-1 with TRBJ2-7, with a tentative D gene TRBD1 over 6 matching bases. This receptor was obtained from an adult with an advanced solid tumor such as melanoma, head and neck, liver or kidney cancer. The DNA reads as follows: TGCGCCAGCAAGGAGGATACAGGGCCCTCCTACGAGCAGTACTTC. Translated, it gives CASKEDTGPSYEQYF. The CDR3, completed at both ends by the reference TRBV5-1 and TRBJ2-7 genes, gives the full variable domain KAGVTQTPRYLIKTRGQQVTLSCSPISGHRSVSWYQQTPGQGLQFLFEYFSETQRNKGNFPGRFSGRQFSNSRSEMNVSTLELGDSALYLCASKEDTGPSYEQYFGPGTRLTVT.